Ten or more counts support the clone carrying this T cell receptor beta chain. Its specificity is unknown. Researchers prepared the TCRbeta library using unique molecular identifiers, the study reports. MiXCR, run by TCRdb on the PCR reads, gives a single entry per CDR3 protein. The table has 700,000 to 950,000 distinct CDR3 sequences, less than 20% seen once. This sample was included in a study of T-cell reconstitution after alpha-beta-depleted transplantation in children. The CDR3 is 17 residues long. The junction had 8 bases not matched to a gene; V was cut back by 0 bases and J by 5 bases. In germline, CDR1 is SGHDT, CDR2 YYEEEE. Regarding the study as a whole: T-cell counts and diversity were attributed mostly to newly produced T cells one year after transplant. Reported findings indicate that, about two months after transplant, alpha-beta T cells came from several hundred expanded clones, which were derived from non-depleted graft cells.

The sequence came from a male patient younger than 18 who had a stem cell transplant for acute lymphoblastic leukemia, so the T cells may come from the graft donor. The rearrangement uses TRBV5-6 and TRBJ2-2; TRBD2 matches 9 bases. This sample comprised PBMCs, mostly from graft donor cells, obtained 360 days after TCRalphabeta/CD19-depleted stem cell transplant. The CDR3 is CASSLARLAGKTGELFF. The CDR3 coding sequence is TGTGCCAGCAGCTTGGCACGGCTAGCGGGAAAAACCGGGGAGCTGTTTTTT. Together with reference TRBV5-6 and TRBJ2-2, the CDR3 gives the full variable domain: DAGVTQSPTHLIKTRGQQVTLRCSPKSGHDTVSWYQQALGQGPQFIFQYYEEEERQRGNFPDRFSGHQFPNYSSELNVNALLLGDSALYLCASSLARLAGKTGELFFGEGSRLTVL.